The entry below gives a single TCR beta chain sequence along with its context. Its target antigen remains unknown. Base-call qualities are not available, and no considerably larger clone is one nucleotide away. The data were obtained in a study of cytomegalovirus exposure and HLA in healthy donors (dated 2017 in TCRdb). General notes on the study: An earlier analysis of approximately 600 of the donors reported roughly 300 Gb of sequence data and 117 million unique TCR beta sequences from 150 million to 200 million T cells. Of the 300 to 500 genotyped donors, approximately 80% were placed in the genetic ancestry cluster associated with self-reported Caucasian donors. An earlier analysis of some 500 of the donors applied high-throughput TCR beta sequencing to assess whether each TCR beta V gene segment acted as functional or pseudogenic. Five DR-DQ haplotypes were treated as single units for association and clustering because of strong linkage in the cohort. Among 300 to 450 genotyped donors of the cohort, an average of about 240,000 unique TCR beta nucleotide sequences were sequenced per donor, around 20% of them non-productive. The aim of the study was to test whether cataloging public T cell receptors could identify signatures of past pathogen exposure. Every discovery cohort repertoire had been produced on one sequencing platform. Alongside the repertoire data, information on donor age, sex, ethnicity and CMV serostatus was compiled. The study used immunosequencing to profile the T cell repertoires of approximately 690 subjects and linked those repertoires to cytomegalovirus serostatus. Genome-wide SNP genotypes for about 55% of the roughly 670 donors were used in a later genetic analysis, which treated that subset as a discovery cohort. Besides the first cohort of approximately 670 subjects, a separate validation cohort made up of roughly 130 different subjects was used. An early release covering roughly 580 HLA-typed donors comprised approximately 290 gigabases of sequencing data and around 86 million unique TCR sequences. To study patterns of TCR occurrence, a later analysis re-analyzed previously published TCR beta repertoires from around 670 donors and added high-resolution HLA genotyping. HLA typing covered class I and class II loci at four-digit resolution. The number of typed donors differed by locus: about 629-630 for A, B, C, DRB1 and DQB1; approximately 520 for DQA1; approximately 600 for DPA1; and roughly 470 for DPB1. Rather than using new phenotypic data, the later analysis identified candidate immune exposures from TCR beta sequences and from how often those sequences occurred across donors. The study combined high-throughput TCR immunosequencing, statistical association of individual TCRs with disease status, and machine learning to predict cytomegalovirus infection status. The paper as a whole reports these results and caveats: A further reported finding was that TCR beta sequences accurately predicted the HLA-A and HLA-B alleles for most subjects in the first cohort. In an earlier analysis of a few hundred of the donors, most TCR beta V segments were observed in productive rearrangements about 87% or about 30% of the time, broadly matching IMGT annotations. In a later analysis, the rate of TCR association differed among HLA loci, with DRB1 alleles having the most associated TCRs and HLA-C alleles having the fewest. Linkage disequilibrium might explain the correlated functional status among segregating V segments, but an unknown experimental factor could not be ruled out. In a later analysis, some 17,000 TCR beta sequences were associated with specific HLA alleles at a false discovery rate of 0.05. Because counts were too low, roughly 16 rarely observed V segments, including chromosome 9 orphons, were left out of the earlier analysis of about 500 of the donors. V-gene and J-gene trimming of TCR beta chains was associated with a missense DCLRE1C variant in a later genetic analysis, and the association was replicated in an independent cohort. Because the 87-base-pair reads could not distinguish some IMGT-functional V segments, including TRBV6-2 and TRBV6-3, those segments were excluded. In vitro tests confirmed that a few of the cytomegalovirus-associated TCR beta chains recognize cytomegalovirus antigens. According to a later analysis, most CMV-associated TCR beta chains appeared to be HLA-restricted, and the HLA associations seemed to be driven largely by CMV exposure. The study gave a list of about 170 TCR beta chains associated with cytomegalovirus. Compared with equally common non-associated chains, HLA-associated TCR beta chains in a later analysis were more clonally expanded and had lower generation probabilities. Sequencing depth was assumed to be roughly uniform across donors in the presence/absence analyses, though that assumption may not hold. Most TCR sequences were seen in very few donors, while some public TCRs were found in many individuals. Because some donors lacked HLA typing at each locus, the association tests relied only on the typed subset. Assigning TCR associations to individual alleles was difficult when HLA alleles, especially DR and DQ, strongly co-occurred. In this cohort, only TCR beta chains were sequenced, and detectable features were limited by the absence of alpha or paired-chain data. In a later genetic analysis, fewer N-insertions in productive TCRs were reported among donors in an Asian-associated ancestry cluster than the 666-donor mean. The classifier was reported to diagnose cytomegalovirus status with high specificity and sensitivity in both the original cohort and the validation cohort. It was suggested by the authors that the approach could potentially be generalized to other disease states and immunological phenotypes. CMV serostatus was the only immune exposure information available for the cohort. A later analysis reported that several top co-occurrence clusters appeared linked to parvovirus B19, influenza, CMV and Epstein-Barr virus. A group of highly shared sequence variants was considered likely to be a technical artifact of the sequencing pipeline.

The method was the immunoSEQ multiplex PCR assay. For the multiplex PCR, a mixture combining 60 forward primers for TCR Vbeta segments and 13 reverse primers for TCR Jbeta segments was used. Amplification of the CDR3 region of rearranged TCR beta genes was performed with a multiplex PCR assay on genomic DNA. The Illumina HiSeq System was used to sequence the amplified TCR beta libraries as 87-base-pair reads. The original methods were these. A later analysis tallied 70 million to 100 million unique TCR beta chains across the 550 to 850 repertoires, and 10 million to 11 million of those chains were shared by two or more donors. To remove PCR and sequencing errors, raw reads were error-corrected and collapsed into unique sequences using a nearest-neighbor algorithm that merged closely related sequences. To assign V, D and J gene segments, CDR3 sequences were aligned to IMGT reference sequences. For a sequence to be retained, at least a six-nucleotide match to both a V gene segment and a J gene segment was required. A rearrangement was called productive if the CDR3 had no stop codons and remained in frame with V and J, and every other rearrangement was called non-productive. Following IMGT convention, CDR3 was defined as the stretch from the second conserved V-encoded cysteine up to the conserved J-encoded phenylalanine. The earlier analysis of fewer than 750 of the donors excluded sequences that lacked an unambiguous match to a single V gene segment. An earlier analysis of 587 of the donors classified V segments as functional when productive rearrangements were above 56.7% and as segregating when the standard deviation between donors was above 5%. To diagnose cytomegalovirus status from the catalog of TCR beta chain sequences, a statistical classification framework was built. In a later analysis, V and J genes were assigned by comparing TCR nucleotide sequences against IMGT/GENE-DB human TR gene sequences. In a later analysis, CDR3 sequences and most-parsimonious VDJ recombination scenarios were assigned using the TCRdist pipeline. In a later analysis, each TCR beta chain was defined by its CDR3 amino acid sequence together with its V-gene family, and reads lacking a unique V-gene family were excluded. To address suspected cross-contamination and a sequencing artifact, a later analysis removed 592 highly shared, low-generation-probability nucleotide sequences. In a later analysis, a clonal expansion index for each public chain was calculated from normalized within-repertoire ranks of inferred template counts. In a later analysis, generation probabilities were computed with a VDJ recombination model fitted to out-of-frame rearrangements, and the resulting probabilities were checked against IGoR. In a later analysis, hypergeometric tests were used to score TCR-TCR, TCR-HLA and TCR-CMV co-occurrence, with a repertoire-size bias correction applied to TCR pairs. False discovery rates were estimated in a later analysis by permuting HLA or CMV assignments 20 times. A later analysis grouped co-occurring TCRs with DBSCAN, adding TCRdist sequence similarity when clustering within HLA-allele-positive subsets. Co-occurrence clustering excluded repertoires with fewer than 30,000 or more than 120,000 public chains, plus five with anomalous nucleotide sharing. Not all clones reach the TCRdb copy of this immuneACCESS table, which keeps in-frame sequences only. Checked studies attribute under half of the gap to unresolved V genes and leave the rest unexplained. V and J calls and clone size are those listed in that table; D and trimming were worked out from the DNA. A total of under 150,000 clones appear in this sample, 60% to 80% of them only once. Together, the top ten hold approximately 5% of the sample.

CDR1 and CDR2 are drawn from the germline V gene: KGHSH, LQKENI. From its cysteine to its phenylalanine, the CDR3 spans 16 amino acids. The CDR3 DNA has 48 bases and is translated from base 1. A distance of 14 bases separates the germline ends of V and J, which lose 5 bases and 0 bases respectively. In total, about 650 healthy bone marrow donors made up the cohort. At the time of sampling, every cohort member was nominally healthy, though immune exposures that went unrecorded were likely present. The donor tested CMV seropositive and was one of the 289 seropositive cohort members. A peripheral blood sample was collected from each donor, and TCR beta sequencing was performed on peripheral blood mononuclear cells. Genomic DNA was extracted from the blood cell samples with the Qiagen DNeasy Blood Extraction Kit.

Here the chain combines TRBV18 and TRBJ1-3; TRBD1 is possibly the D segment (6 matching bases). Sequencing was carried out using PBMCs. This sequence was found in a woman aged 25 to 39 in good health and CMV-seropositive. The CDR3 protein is CASSTNNRDSGNTIYF. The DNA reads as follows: TGTGCCAGCTCAACTAACAACAGGGACTCTGGAAACACCATATATTTT.